This T cell receptor (beta chain) was retrieved from a study of cytomegalovirus exposure and HLA in healthy donors. Looking at the study overall: The 120 validation repertoires used the same platform as the 600 to 750 first-cohort repertoires (as reported by a later analysis). General study findings and limits: Cytomegalovirus-associated TCR beta chains were listed, numbering more than 150. Subsequent analysis showed first-cohort TCR clusters tending to co-occur in 95 to 150 validation repertoires.

While the first cohort had 600 to 800 subjects, the donors belonged to the separate validation cohort of 100 to 150 subjects. Details on this clone: The antigen is undetermined.

Repertoires were generated with immunoSEQ multiplex PCR, while TCRdb's copy carries only in-frame clones and drops some. The repertoire holds approximately 100,000 clones, approximately 93% seen once, with 1.1% in the top ten. This CDR3 comprises 15 residues. V trimming: 6 bases; J trimming: 7 bases; junction bases outside the gene matches: 6. Per the germline V gene, CDR1 is MDHEN and CDR2 is SYDVKM. Sequenced: PBMCs. The chain uses TRBV28 and TRBJ2-1; TRBD2 agrees at 13 bases. This receptor was identified in a woman aged 25-40 years in good health and CMV-seropositive. The CDR3 coding sequence is TGTGCCAGCAGCCTCTGGACTAGCGGGAGAAATGAGCAGTTCTTC. This gives the protein CASSLWTSGRNEQFF. Full variable domain (rest looked up from reference TRBV28 and TRBJ2-1): DVKVTQSSRYLVKRTGEKVFLECVQDMDHENMFWYRQDPGLGLRLIYFSYDVKMKEKGDIPEGYSVSREKKERFSLILESASTNQTSMYLCASSLWTSGRNEQFFGPGTRLTVL.